The 16 T cell receptor beta chains presented below share a single source sample, sequenced in a study of blood T cells in healthy people across ages. With a J-beta primer mix and a sample-barcoded 5' primer, a second PCR ran 7 to 11 cycles. A single record per CDR3 protein comes from TCRdb applying MiXCR to the 5' RACE reads. This table has approximately 2,000,000 distinct CDR3 sequences, roughly two fifths appearing once. Sequenced sample: blood. All receptors come from a human donor in good health.

This chain uses TRBV18 with TRBJ2-3; no firm D call. The germline gives CDR1 KGHSH, CDR2 LQKENI. Trimming pared 1 base from V and 0 bases from J, leaving 11 bases between. The CDR3 extends over 16 amino acids. This CDR3 reads CASSPRSGSSTDTQYF. CDR3 DNA sequence: TGTGCCAGCTCACCACGTTCTGGGTCTAGCACAGATACGCAGTATTTT.

This clonotype was observed a handful of times. This rearrangement joins TRBV5-5 to TRBJ2-3; D not resolved. Trimming shortened V by 4 bases and J by 8 bases, and 8 bases separated the two germline ends. CDR1 is SGHKS, CDR2 YYEKEE, per germline (reference sequence). This CDR3 region has 11 residues. DNA of the CDR3: TGTGCCAGCAGCACGGACGCTACGCAGTATTTT. Its translation is CASSTDATQYF.

The chain carries TRBV6-2 or TRBV6-3 and TRBJ2-1, with TRBD1 matching over 9 bases. The CDR3 totals 21 residues. Germline assignment: CDR1 MNHEY and CDR2 SVGEGT. Unmatched junction bases numbered 21, after V lost 1 base and J lost 5 bases. The CDR3 here is CASSYYRGRGEGPGRNNEQFF. The CDR3 DNA follows: TGTGCCAGCAGTTACTACAGGGGGCGCGGTGAAGGGCCTGGAAGAAACAATGAGCAGTTCTTC.

This clonotype was observed a few times. This CDR3 is CASSPGGSYSYNEQFF. CDR3 in DNA: TGTGCCAGCAGCCCCGGGGGATCCTACTCCTACAATGAGCAGTTCTTC. The chain joins TRBV9 to TRBJ2-1; D is perhaps TRBD2 (6 bases). In germline, CDR1 is SGDLS, CDR2 YYNGEE. CDR3 length: 16 amino acids. Trimming cost V 4 bases and J 0 bases, with 14 bases left between them.

Comments on this clonotype: A read error is possible here, since a much larger clone lies one base away. The gene calls are TRBV5-5 and TRBJ2-1; D is possibly TRBD1 (6 bases). The CDR3 sequence is 14 residues long. Germline V gene data show CDR1 as SGHKS and CDR2 as YYEKEE (reference sequence). Deletions cut 3 bases from V and 4 bases from J, with 11 bases between. CDR3 sequence (DNA): TGTGCCAGCAGCTGGGCCGGACAGTACAATGAGCAGTTCTTC. Protein: CASSWAGQYNEQFF.

Here the CDR3 reads CASSLSETSTDTQYF. The CDR3 DNA follows: TGTGCCAGCAGCCTTAGCGAGACTAGCACAGATACGCAGTATTTT. The V call is TRBV7-2, the J call TRBJ2-3, with D maybe TRBD2 (5 bases). V lost 5 bases to trimming and J lost 0 bases, with 12 bases between them. The CDR3 is 15 amino acids. CDR1 SGHTA and CDR2 FQGNSA come from the germline V gene.

This clonotype was seen only a few times. This sequence joins TRBV20-1 and TRBJ2-7, with D unclear. Between the trimmed V and J ends, which lost 6 bases and 5 bases, there was a span of 14 bases. This CDR3 contains 12 residues. CDR1 DFQATT and CDR2 SNEGSKA come from the germline V gene (reference sequence). CDR3 loop: CSARSIRNEQYF. CDR3 in DNA: TGCAGTGCCAGAAGTATTCGGAACGAGCAGTACTTC.

In regard to this clonotype: With a much larger clone just one base away, this may be a read error. The chain carries TRBV4-1 and TRBJ2-1; either TRBD1 or TRBD2 may fit D (5 bases each). With 0 bases removed from V and 5 bases from J, the gap between germline ends came to 8 bases. In germline, CDR1 is MGHRA, CDR2 YSYEKL. The CDR3 consists of 14 residues. The CDR3 nucleotides are TGCGCCAGCAGCCAAGATCGAGGGGACAATGAGCAGTTCTTC. As protein: CASSQDRGDNEQFF.

This clonotype has a handful of counts. V is TRBV20-1 and J is TRBJ2-1, with TRBD2 identical over 15 bases. Germline assignment: CDR1 DFQATT and CDR2 SNEGSKA (reference sequence). CDR3 length: 19 residues. V gave up 0 bases and J gave up 5 bases; unmatched junction bases: 11. CDR3 region: CSAREPLRGLAGGHNEQFF. The CDR3, as DNA: TGCAGTGCTAGAGAACCCTTACGGGGACTAGCGGGGGGTCACAATGAGCAGTTCTTC.

The chain is built from TRBV5-1 and TRBJ1-2; D gene ambiguous. This CDR3 is 16 amino acids long. V lost 0 bases and J lost 0, with 12 bases in between. Germline-derived CDR1 and CDR2 are SGHRS and YFSETQ. The CDR3, as DNA: TGCGCCAGCAGCTTGGCCAGGAGGAACTCTAACTATGGCTACACCTTC. Its translation: CASSLARRNSNYGYTF.

This sequence joins TRBV3-1 and TRBJ1-2; 9 bases align to TRBD1. CDR3 length equals 13 residues. Per the germline V gene, CDR1 is LGHDT and CDR2 is YNNKEL (reference sequence). The V gene end was trimmed by 2 bases and the J gene end by 6 bases; junction bases not matched to a gene: 1. The CDR3 DNA reads as TGTGCCAGCAGCCAAAACAGGGGGCATGGCTACACCTTC. Translation gives CASSQNRGHGYTF.

The V and J genes are TRBV4-2 and TRBJ2-2; 7 nucleotides agree with TRBD1. The V segment lost 2 bases and the J segment 2 bases; nucleotides outside the gene matches: 5. The CDR3 is 16 residues long. Per germline, CDR1 LGHNA and CDR2 YNFKEQ. The CDR3 DNA sequence: TGTGCCAGCAGCCAAACGGACAGGAGAAACACCGGGGAGCTGTTTTTT. This gives the protein CASSQTDRRNTGELFF.

The J gene is TRBJ2-4, the V gene TRBV14; perhaps TRBD2 as D (6 bases). The J call is doubtful: the DNA matches TRBJ2-7 better. Germline CDR1 reads SGHDN; CDR2 reads FVKESK. The CDR3 extends over 14 amino acids. In DNA, the CDR3 is TGTGCCAGCAGTGGACGTGGGGGGAAATACGAGCAGTACTTC. Residues: CASSGRGGKYEQYF.

Only a few counts were recorded for this clonotype. The V and J genes are TRBV9 and TRBJ2-1; no reliable D call. V lost 0 bases and J lost 0, with 7 bases in between. This CDR3 has 15 amino acids. CDR1 and CDR2 (germline): SGDLS, YYNGEE. CDR3 sequence reads: CASSVVPSSYNEQFF. In nucleotides, the CDR3 is TGTGCCAGCAGCGTAGTACCCAGCTCCTACAATGAGCAGTTCTTC.

This chain connects TRBV5-1 to TRBJ2-5; weak D call: TRBD2 (6 bases). The V end lost 5 bases, the J end lost 11 bases, and 19 bases lay between the germline ends. The CDR3 length is 13 residues. The germline V gene encodes CDR1 SGHRS and CDR2 YFSETQ. The CDR3: CASSRQQSREQYF. CDR3 nucleotides: TGCGCCAGCAGTCGGCAGCAAAGCCGGGAGCAGTACTTC.

The CDR3, as DNA: TGTGCCAGCAGTTTATTGTTCGGGTTATCCTACAATGAGCAGTTCTTC. It translates to CASSLLFGLSYNEQFF. The chain uses TRBV12-3 or TRBV12-4 and TRBJ2-1; D is unclear. This CDR3 region has 16 residues. The V end was cut by 2 bases, the J end by 1 base, with 12 bases between.